These 10 T cell receptor beta chains originate from one sample sequenced in a study of blood T cells in healthy people across ages. Primers used in a second PCR of roughly 7 to 12 cycles were a sample-barcoded 5' primer and a J-beta primer mix. TCRdb independently ran MiXCR on the 5' RACE reads; one entry per CDR3 protein. The data contain roughly 900,000 distinct CDR3 sequences, around 30% of them singletons. The sequencing input was blood. The origin of the receptors is a woman aged 80 or older in good health.

Only one count was recorded for this clonotype. The chain combines TRBV5-1 with TRBJ1-2; D is undetermined. This CDR3 has 15 amino acids. Germline V gene data show CDR1 as SGHRS and CDR2 as YFSETQ. Trimming pared 0 bases from V and 8 bases from J, leaving 17 bases between. In DNA, the CDR3 is TGCGCCAGCAGCTTGGTGGCCAACCTGTATGACGGCTACACCTTC. Its translation: CASSLVANLYDGYTF. Based on the CDR3 plus reference TRBV5-1 and TRBJ1-2, the full variable domain is KAGVTQTPRYLIKTRGQQVTLSCSPISGHRSVSWYQQTPGQGLQFLFEYFSETQRNKGNFPGRFSGRQFSNSRSEMNVSTLELGDSALYLCASSLVANLYDGYTFGSGTRLTVV.

The sample holds one count of this clonotype. This chain links TRBV29-1 with TRBJ1-2; D not certain. Germline loops: CDR1 SQVTM, CDR2 ANQGSEA. Between the trimmed V and J ends, which lost 3 bases and 3 bases, there was a span of 8 bases. The CDR3 is 12 amino acids. CDR3 nucleotide sequence: TGCAGCGTTGAGGACGTACACTATGGCTACACCTTC. It encodes CSVEDVHYGYTF.

This clonotype was recorded many times. The chain combines TRBV6-6 with TRBJ1-2, with 9 positions matching TRBD1. The CDR3 extends over 14 amino acids. After removal of 2 bases from V and 6 bases from J, the junction contained 4 bases not matched to a gene. Germline lookup yields CDR1 MNHNY and CDR2 SVGAGI (reference sequence). DNA of the CDR3: TGTGCCAGCAGTTACACAGGGGGCTTGGATGGCTACACCTTC. Residues: CASSYTGGLDGYTF.

CDR3 in amino acids: CASSLGTGADTGELFF. CDR3 DNA: TGTGCCAGCAGCCTCGGGACAGGGGCAGACACCGGGGAGCTGTTTTTT. The chain couples TRBV7-9 to TRBJ2-2; 10 bases agree with TRBD1. Germline V gene sequence: CDR1 SEHNR, CDR2 FQNEAQ (reference sequence). CDR3 length: 16 residues. V shed 5 bases and J 3 bases; nucleotides not matched to a gene: 6. Full variable domain (rest looked up from reference TRBV7-9 and TRBJ2-2): DTGVSQNPRHKITKRGQNVTFRCDPISEHNRLYWYRQTLGQGPEFLTYFQNEAQLEKSRLLSDRFSAERPKGSFSTLEIQRTEQGDSAMYLCASSLGTGADTGELFFGEGSRLTVL.

Of note for this clonotype: A single base separates this from a much larger clone, so it may be a read error. V gene TRBV10-3 combines with J gene TRBJ2-1; a possible D gene is TRBD2 (5 bases). The CDR3 totals 15 residues. V was shortened by 1 base and J by 4 bases, with 11 bases between the two germline ends. Germline-derived CDR1 and CDR2 are ENHRY and SYGVKD. CDR3 residues: CAISECGQLYNEQFF. The CDR3 DNA is TGTGCCATCAGTGAGTGCGGGCAATTATACAATGAGCAGTTCTTC.

This clonotype was detected ten times or more. The chain has TRBV12-3 or TRBV12-4 and TRBJ2-5; D is uncertain. The last part of the DNA fits TRBJ2-7 better; the J call may be wrong. The CDR3 spans 16 residues. The CDR3 bases are TGTGCCAGCAGTTTTTTGGAGCTTCTGGGGTCGGGCGAGCAGTACTTC. This encodes CASSFLELLGSGEQYF.

This clonotype came up a few times. CDR3 region: CASKMAGTDNEKLFF. CDR3 nucleotides: TGTGCCAGCAAAATGGCCGGGACAGATAATGAAAAACTGTTTTTT. This sequence joins TRBV6-1 and TRBJ1-4; 7 bases match TRBD1. The germline V gene has CDR1 MNHNS and CDR2 SASEGT. CDR3 length equals 15 residues. The junction had 9 bases not matched to a gene; V was cut back by 7 bases and J by 4 bases.

This clonotype was counted only a few times. A read error is possible here, since a much larger clone lies one base away. The chain recombines TRBV7-2 with TRBJ2-5; D unclear. The J call may be in error: the DNA end matches TRBJ2-1 better. The CDR3 covers 16 residues. In germline, CDR1 is SGHTA, CDR2 FQGNSA. CDR3 amino acids: CASSHPPTEYQETQFF. DNA for the CDR3: TGTGCCAGCAGCCATCCCCCGACCGAGTACCAAGAGACCCAGTTCTTC.

This clonotype showed up many times. V and J are TRBV12-3 or TRBV12-4 and TRBJ1-2; 11 bases agree with TRBD1. After removal of 5 bases from V and 8 bases from J, the junction contained 7 bases not matched to a gene. This CDR3 is 14 amino acids long. The CDR3 sequence: CASSPGGTGGGYTF. CDR3 DNA sequence: TGTGCCAGCAGTCCGGGGGGGACAGGGGGAGGCTACACCTTC.

The rearrangement links TRBV27 to TRBJ2-1, with D possibly matching TRBD1 (5 bases). V was clipped by 3 bases and J by 9 bases, with 12 bases between them. Germline V CDR1 and CDR2: MNHEY, SMNVEV (reference sequence). The CDR3 length is 13 residues. The CDR3 is CASSFRQFSEQFF. The CDR3 coding sequence is TGTGCCAGCAGTTTCCGACAGTTCAGTGAGCAGTTCTTC.